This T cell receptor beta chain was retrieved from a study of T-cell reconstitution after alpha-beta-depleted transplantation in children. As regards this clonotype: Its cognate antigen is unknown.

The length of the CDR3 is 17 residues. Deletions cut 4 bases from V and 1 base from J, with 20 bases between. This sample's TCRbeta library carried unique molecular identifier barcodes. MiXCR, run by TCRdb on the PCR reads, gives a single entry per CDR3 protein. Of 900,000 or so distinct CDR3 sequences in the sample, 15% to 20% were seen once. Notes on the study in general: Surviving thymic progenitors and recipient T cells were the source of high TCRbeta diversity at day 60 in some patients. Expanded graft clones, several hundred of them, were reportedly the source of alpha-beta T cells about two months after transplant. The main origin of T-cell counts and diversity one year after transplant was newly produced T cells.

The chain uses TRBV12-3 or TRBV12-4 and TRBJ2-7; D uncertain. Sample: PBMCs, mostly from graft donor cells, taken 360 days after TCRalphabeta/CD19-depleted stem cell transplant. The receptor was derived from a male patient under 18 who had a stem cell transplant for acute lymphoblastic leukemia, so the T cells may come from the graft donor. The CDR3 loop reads CASSSSPVGLDSYEQYF. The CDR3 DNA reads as TGTGCCAGCAGTTCGAGTCCCGTGGGATTGGATTCCTACGAGCAGTACTTC.